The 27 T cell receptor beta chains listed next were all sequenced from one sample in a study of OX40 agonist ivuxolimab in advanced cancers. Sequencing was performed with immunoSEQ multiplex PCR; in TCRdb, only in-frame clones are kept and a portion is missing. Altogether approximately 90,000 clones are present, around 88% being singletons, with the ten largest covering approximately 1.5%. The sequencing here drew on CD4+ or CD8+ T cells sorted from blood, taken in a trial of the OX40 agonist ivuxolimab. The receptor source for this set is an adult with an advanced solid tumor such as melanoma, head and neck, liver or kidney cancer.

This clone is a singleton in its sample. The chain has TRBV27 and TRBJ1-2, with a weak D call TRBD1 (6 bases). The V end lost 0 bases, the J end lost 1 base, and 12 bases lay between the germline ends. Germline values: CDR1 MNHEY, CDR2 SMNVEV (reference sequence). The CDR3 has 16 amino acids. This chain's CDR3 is CASSLSSGDFNYGYTF. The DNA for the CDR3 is TGTGCCAGCAGTTTATCATCAGGGGACTTTAACTATGGCTACACCTTC.

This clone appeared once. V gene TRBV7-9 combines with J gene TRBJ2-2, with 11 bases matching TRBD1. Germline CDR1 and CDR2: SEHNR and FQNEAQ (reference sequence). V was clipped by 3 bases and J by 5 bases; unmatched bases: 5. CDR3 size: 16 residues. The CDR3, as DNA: TGTGCCAGCAGCTTCTCTGGGACAGGGGGGACCGGGGAGCTGTTTTTT. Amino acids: CASSFSGTGGTGELFF.

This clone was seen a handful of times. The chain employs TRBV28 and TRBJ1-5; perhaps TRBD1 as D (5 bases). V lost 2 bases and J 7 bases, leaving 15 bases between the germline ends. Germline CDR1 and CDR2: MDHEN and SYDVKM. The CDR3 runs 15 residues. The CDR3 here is CASSLRVGGRQPQHF. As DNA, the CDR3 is TGTGCCAGCAGTTTACGGGTCGGGGGACGGCAGCCCCAGCATTTT.

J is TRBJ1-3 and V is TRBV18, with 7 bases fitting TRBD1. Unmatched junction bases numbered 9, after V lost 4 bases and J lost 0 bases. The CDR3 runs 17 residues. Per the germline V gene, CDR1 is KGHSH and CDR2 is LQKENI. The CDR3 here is CASSLTTGARSGNTIYF. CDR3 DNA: TGTGCCAGCTCACTAACAACAGGGGCCCGCTCTGGAAACACCATATATTTT.

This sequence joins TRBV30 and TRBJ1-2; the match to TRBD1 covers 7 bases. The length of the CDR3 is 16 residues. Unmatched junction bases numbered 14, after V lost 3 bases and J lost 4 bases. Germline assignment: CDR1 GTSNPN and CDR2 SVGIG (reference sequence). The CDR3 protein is CAWSPGTDARIYGYTF. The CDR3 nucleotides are TGTGCCTGGAGCCCCGGGACAGATGCTCGGATCTATGGCTACACCTTC.

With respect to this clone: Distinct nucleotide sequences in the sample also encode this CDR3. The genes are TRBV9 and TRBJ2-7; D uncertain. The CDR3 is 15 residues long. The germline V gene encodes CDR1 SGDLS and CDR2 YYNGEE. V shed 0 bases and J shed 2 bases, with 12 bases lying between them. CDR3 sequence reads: CASSVAGQPTYEQYF. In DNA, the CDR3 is TGTGCCAGCAGCGTAGCAGGCCAGCCTACCTACGAGCAGTACTTC. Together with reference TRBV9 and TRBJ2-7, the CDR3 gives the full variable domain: DSGVTQTPKHLITATGQRVTLRCSPRSGDLSVYWYQQSLDQGLQFLIQYYNGEERAKGNILERFSAQQFPDLHSELNLSSLELGDSALYFCASSVAGQPTYEQYFGPGTRLTVT.

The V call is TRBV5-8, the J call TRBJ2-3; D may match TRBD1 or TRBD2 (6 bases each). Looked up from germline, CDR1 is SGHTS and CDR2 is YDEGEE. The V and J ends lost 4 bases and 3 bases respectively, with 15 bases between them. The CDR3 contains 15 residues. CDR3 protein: CASSVGAGSTDTQYF. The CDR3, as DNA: TGTGCCAGCAGCGTGGGGGCGGGAAGTACAGATACGCAGTATTTT.

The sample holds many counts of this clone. In nucleotides, the CDR3 is TGTGCCATCAGTTTAGCCGGGCACCCCGGCTACACCTTC. Protein: CAISLAGHPGYTF. V is TRBV10-3 and J is TRBJ1-2; D call uncertain. CDR1 is ENHRY, CDR2 SYGVKD, per germline. The germline V and J ends were trimmed by 5 bases and 8 bases, with 15 bases remaining between them. This CDR3 comprises 13 residues.

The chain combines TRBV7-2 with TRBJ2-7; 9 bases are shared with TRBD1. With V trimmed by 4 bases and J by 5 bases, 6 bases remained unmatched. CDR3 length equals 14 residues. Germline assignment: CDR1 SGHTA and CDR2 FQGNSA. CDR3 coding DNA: TGTGCCAGCAGCTCGGGACAGGGCCTCCACGAGCAGTACTTC. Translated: CASSSGQGLHEQYF.

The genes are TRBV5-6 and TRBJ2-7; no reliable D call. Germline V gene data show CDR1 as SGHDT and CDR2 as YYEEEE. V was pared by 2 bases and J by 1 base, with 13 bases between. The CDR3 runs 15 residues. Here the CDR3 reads CASSLHRGPSYEQYF. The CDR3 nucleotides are TGTGCCAGCAGCTTACACAGAGGCCCTTCCTACGAGCAGTACTTC.

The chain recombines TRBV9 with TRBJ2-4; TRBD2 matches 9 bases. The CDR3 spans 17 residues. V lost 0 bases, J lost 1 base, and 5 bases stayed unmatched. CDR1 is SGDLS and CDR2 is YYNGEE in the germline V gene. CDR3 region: CASSVGAGGAAKNIQYF. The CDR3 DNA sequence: TGTGCCAGCAGCGTAGGAGCGGGAGGTGCGGCCAAAAACATTCAGTACTTC.

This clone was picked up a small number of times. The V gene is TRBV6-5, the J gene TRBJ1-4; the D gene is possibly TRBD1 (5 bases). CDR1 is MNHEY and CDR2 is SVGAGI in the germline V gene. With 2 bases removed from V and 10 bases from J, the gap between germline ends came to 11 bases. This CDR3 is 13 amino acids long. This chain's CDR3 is CASSYDRRGKLFF. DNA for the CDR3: TGTGCCAGCAGTTACGACCGGAGGGGAAAACTGTTTTTT.

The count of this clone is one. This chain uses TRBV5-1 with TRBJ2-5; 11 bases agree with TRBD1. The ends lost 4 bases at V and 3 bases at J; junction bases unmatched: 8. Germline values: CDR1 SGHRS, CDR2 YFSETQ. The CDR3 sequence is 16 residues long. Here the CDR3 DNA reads TGCGCCAGCAGCCCAGGGACAGGGGGTATCGAAGAGACCCAGTACTTC. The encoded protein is CASSPGTGGIEETQYF.

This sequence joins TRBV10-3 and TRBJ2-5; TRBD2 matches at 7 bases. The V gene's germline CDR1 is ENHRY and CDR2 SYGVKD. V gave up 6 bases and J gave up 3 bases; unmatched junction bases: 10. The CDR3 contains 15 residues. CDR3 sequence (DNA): TGTGCCATCAGCGAAACGGCGGGAGTAAAAGAGACCCAGTACTTC. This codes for CAISETAGVKETQYF.

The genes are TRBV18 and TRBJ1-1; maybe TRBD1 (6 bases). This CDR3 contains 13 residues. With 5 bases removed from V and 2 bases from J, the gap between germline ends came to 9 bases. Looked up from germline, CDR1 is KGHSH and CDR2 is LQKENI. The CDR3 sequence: CASSGGSNTEAFF. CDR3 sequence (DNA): TGTGCCAGCTCAGGGGGCAGCAACACTGAAGCTTTCTTT.

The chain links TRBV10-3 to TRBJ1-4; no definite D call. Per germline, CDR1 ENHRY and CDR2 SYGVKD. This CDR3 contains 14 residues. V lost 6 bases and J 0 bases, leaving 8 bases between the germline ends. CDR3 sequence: CAISSETTNEKLFF. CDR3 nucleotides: TGTGCCATCAGCTCGGAAACAACTAATGAAAAACTGTTTTTT.

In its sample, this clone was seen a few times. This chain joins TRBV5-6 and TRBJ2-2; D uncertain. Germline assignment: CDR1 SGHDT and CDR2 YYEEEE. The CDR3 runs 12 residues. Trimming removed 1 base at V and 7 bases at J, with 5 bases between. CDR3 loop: CASSLPIGELFF. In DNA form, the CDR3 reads TGTGCCAGCAGCTTGCCAATCGGGGAGCTGTTTTTT.

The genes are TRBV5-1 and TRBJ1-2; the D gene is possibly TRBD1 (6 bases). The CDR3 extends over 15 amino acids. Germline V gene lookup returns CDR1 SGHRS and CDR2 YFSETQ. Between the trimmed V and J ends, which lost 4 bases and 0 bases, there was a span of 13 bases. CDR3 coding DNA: TGCGCCAGCAGCATGGGGGACAATTCTAACTATGGCTACACCTTC. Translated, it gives CASSMGDNSNYGYTF.

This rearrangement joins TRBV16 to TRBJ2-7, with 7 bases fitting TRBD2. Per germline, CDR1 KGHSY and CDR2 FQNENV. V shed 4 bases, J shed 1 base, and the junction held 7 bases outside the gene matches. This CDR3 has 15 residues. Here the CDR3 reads CASSPWAGESYEQYF. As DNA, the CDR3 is TGTGCCAGCAGCCCCTGGGCGGGAGAGTCCTACGAGCAGTACTTC.

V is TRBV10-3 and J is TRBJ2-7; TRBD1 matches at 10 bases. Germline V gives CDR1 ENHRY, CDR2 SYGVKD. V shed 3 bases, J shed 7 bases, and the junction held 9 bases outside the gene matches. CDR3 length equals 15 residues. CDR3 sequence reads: CAISERDRGQWEQYF. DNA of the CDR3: TGTGCCATCAGTGAAAGGGACAGGGGTCAATGGGAGCAGTACTTC.

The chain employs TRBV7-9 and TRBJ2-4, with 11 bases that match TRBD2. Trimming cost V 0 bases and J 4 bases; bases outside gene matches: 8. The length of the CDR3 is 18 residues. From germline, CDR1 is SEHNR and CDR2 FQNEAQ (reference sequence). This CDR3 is CASSLALETSGTKNIQYF. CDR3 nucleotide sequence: TGTGCCAGCAGCTTAGCGCTAGAGACTAGCGGGACTAAAAACATTCAGTACTTC.

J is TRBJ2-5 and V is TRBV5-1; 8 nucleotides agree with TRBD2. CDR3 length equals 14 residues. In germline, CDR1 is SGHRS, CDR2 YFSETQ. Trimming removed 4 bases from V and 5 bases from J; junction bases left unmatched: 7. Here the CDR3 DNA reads TGCGCCAGCAGCGAAGCGGGAGACGGGGAGACCCAGTACTTC. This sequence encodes CASSEAGDGETQYF. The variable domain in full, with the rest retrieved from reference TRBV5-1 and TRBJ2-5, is KAGVTQTPRYLIKTRGQQVTLSCSPISGHRSVSWYQQTPGQGLQFLFEYFSETQRNKGNFPGRFSGRQFSNSRSEMNVSTLELGDSALYLCASSEAGDGETQYFGPGTRLLVL.

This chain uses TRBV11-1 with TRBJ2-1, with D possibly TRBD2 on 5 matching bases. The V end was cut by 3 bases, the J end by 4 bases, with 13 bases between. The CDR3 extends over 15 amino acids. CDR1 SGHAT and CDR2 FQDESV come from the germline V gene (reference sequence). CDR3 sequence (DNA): TGTGCCAGCAGCTTCCGCCGGGATTCATACAATGAGCAGTTCTTC. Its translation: CASSFRRDSYNEQFF.

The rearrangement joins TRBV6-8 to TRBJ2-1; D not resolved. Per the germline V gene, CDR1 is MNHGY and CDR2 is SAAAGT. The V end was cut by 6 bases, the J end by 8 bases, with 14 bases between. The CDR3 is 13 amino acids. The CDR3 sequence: CASRPQDADEQFF. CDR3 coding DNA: TGTGCCAGCAGACCTCAGGACGCAGATGAGCAGTTCTTC.

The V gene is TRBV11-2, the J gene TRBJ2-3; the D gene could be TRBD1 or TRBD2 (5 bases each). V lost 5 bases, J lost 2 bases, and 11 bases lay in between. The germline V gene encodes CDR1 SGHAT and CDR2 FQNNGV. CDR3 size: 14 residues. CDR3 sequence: CASSLGTYTDTQYF. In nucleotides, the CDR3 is TGTGCCAGCAGCCTCGGGACGTACACAGATACGCAGTATTTT.

CDR3 loop: CASILGQGSRPRYGYTF. DNA for the CDR3: TGTGCCAGCATACTCGGACAGGGTTCCCGTCCTCGCTATGGCTACACCTTC. The rearrangement uses TRBV5-8 and TRBJ1-2; 8 bases agree with TRBD1. J lost 4 bases, V lost 6 bases, and 17 bases had no gene match. Per the germline V gene, CDR1 is SGHTS and CDR2 is YDEGEE. CDR3 length: 17 residues.

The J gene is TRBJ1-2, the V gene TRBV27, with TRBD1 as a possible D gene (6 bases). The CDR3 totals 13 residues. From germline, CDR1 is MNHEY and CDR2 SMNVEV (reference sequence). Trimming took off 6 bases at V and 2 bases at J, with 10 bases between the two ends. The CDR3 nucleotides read TGTGCCAGCAGCGGGACACCAAACTATGGCTACACCTTC. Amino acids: CASSGTPNYGYTF.